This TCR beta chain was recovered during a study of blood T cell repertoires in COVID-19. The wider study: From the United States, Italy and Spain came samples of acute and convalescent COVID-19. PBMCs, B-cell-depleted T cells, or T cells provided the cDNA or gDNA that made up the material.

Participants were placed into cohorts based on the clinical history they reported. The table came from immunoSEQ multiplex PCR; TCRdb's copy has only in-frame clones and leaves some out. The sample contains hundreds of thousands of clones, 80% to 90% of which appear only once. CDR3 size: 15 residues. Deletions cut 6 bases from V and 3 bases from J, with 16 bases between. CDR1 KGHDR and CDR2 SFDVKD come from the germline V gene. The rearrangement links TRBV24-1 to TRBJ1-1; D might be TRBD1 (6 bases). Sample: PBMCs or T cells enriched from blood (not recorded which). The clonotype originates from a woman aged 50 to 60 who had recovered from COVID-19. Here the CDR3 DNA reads TGTGCCACCAGTCTGAAACAGGCAGGGGACACTGAAGCTTTCTTT. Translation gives CATSLKQAGDTEAFF.